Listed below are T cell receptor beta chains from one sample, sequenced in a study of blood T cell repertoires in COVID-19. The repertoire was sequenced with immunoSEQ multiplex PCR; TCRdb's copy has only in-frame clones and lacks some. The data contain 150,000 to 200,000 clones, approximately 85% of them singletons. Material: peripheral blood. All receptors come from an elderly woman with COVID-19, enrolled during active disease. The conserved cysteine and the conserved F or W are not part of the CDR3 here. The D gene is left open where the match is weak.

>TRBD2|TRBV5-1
ASSLIAGAGETQY
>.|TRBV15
ATSRDHTGNGYT
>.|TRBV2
ASSEGADNQPQH
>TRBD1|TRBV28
ASTIPTGYGETQY
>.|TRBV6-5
ASSSQGLQSYEQY
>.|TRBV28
ASSFMDRDQPQH
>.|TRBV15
ATSRDRGRGGYLQH
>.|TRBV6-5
ASSYEGSIWETQY
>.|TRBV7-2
ASSLTSGVGNTIY
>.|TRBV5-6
ASSEQTGEST
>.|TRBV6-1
ASSEESRWAQPQH
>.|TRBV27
ASSFSRYSYEQY
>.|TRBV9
ASSVADRLDSPLH